This section outlines one T cell receptor beta chain sequence together with its context. Antigen unknown. This specimen belongs to a study of Graves' ophthalmopathy and Graves' hyperthyroidism. The authors amplified TCR beta CDR3 regions from RNA transcripts. HTBI-primed first-round RT-PCR preceded second-round multiplex PCR. TCRdb re-analysed the multiplex PCR reads in MiXCR, keeping a single row per CDR3 protein. Among 170,000 or so distinct CDR3 sequences listed, 37% were seen once. All donors with ophthalmopathy were recorded as having moderate-to-severe activity, CAS ≥3, NOSPECS ≥4 and a duration under 3 months. The authors isolated PBMCs from 8 to 10 ml of fresh peripheral blood. This CDR3 has 14 amino acids. Germline-derived CDR1 and CDR2 are MNHNS and SASEGT. V was clipped by 6 bases and J by 9 bases, with 20 bases between them. The study, taken as a whole, reports: Most expanded clonotypes from thyroid (those above 0.001 frequency) were also found in blood.

This clonotype originated in a woman aged 40 to 50 with Graves' ophthalmopathy. The sample taken for sequencing was peripheral blood. V usage is TRBV6-1 and J usage is TRBJ1-2; D not certain. CDR3 sequence (DNA): TGTGCCAGCAGACTAGGAGAGCAGGCGTTTAGCTACACCTTC. This gives the protein CASRLGEQAFSYTF.